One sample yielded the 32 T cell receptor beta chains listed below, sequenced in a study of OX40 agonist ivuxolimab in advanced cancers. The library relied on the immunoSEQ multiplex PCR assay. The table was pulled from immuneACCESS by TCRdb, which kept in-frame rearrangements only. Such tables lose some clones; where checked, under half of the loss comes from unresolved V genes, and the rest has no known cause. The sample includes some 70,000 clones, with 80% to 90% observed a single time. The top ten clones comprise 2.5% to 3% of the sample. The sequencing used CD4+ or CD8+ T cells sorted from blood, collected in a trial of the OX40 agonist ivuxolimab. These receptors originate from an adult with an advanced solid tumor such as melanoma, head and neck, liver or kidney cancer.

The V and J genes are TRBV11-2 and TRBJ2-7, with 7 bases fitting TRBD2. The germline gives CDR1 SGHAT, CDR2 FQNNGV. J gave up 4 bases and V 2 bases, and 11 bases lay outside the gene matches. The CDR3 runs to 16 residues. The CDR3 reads CASSLRASGNRYEQYF. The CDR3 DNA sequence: TGTGCCAGCAGCTTACGGGCTAGCGGTAACCGGTACGAGCAGTACTTC.

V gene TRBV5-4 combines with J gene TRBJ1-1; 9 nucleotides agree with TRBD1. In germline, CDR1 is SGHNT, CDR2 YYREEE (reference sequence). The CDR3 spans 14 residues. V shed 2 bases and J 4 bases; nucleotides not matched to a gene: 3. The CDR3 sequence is CASSFRDRATEAFF. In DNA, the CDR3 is TGTGCCAGCAGCTTTAGGGACAGGGCCACTGAAGCTTTCTTT.

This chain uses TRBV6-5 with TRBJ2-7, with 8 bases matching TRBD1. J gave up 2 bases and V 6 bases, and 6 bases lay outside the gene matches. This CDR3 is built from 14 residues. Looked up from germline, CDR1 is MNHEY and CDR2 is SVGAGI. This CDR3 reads CASSRQGLPYEQYF. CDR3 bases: TGTGCCAGCAGCCGACAGGGGCTCCCCTACGAGCAGTACTTC.

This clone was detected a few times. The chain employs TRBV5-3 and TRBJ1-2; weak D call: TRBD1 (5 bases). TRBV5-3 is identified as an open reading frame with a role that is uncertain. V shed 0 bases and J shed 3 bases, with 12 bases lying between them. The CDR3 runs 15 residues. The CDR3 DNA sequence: TGTGCCAGAAGCTTGGTCGCTGGGGCGGACTATGGCTACACCTTC. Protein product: CARSLVAGADYGYTF.

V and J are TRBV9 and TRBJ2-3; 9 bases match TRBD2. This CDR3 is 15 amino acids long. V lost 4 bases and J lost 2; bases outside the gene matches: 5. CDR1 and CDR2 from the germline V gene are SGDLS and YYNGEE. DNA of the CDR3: TGTGCCAGCAGCCCACCGGGACTAGCCACAGATACGCAGTATTTT. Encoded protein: CASSPPGLATDTQYF.

The CDR3 DNA is TGTGCCAGCACCAGGGGCCGCGAGCAGTACTTC. Its translation is CASTRGREQYF. The chain recombines TRBV27 with TRBJ2-7, with D perhaps TRBD1 (6 bases). CDR3 length: 11 amino acids. Germline CDR1 is MNHEY and CDR2 is SMNVEV (reference sequence). V was shortened by 7 bases and J by 6 bases, with 10 bases between the two germline ends.

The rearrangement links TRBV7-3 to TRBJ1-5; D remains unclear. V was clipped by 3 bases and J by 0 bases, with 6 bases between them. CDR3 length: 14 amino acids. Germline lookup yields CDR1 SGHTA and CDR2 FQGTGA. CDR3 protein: CASSLTGSNQPQHF. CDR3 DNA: TGTGCCAGCAGCTTGACGGGTAGCAATCAGCCCCAGCATTTT.

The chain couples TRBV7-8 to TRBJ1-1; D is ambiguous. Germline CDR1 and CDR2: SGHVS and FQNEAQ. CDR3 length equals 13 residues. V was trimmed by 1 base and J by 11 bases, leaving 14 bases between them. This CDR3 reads CASSLGPSGRAFF. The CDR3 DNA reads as TGTGCCAGCAGCTTAGGACCTTCGGGGAGGGCTTTCTTT.

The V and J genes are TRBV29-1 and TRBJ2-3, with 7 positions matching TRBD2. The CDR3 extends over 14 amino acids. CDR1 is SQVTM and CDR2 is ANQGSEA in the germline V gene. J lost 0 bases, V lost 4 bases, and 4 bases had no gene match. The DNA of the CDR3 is TGCAGCGTTGGAGCGGGGAGTAGCACAGATACGCAGTATTTT. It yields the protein CSVGAGSSTDTQYF.

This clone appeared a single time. Here the CDR3 reads CASSSLDYGYTF. CDR3 bases: TGTGCCAGCAGCTCCCTCGACTATGGCTACACCTTC. This chain links TRBV2 with TRBJ1-2, with D uncertain. The CDR3 length is 12 residues. V was cut by 6 bases and J by 3 bases, with 8 bases left in between. Germline assignment: CDR1 SNHLY and CDR2 FYNNEI.

The chain's CDR3 is CASTPSRQARQPQHF. For the CDR3, the DNA is TGTGCCAGTACCCCCTCAAGACAGGCCCGTCAGCCCCAGCATTTT. The chain has TRBV19 and TRBJ1-5, with a possible D match to TRBD1 (6 bases). Deletions cut 7 bases from V and 6 bases from J, with 19 bases between. This CDR3 is 15 amino acids long. Germline V gene data show CDR1 as LNHDA and CDR2 as SQIVND (reference sequence). The complete variable domain, with remaining parts taken from reference TRBV19 and TRBJ1-5, reads DGGITQSPKYLFRKEGQNVTLSCEQNLNHDAMYWYRQDPGQGLRLIYYSQIVNDFQKGDIAEGYSVSREKKESFPLTVTSAQKNPTAFYLCASTPSRQARQPQHFGDGTRLSIL.

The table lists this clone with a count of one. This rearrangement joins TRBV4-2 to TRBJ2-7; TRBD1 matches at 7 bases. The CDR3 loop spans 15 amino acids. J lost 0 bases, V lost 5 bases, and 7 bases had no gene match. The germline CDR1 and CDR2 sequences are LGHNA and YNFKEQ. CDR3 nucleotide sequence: TGTGCCAGCAGCTCCGGACAGGCAATCTCCTACGAGCAGTACTTC. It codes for CASSSGQAISYEQYF.

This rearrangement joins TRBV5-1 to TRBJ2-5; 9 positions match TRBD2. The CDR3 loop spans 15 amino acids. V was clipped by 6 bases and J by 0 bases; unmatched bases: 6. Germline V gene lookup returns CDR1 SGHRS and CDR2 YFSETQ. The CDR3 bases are TGCGCCAGCACCCTGGCGGGGGGGTACCAAGAGACCCAGTACTTC. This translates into CASTLAGGYQETQYF. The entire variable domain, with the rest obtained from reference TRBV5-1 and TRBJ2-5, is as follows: KAGVTQTPRYLIKTRGQQVTLSCSPISGHRSVSWYQQTPGQGLQFLFEYFSETQRNKGNFPGRFSGRQFSNSRSEMNVSTLELGDSALYLCASTLAGGYQETQYFGPGTRLLVL.

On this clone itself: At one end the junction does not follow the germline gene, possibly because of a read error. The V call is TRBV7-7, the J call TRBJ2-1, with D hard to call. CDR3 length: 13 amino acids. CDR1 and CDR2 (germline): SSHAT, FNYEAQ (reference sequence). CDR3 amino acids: CASSFSSYNEQFF. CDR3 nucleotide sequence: TGTGCTAGCAGCTTCAGCTCCTACAATGAGCAGTTCTTC.

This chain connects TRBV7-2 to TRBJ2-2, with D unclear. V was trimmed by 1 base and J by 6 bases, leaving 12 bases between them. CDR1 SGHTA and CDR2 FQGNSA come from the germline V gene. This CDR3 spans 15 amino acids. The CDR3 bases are TGTGCCAGCAGCTTAGTTGTTCTCGAATCCGGGGAGCTGTTTTTT. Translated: CASSLVVLESGELFF. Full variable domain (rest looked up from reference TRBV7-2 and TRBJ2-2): GAGVSQSPSNKVTEKGKDVELRCDPISGHTALYWYRQSLGQGLEFLIYFQGNSAPDKSGLPSDRFSAERTGGSVSTLTIQRTQQEDSAVYLCASSLVVLESGELFFGEGSRLTVL.

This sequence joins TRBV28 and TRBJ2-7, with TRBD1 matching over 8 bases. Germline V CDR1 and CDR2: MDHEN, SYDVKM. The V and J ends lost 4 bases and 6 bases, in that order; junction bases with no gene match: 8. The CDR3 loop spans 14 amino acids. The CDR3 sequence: CASSSGQVVGEQYF. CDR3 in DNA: TGTGCCAGCAGTTCGGGACAGGTGGTAGGCGAGCAGTACTTC. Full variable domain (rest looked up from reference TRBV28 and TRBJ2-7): DVKVTQSSRYLVKRTGEKVFLECVQDMDHENMFWYRQDPGLGLRLIYFSYDVKMKEKGDIPEGYSVSREKKERFSLILESASTNQTSMYLCASSSGQVVGEQYFGPGTRLTVT.

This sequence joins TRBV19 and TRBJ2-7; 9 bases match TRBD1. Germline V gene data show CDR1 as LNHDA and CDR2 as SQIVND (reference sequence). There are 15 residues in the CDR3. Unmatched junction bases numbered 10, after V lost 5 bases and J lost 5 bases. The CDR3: CASSGTGGSYHEQYF. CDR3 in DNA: TGTGCCAGTAGTGGTACAGGGGGCTCCTACCACGAGCAGTACTTC.

Written as DNA, the CDR3 is TGCAGCGTCTCCGGGACCTTGAACACCGGGGAGCTGTTTTTT. It encodes CSVSGTLNTGELFF. The chain is built from TRBV29-1 and TRBJ2-2, with D tentatively TRBD1 or TRBD2 (5 bases each). This CDR3 comprises 14 residues. Germline-derived CDR1 and CDR2 are SQVTM and ANQGSEA. V was cut by 6 bases and J by 1 base, with 12 bases left in between.

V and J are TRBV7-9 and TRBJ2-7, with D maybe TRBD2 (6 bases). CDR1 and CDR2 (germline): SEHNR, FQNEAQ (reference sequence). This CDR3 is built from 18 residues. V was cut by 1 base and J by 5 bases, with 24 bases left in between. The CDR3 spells CASSLVGGWTSGRNEQYF. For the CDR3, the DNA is TGTGCCAGCAGCTTAGTTGGGGGGTGGACCTCAGGGAGGAACGAGCAGTACTTC.

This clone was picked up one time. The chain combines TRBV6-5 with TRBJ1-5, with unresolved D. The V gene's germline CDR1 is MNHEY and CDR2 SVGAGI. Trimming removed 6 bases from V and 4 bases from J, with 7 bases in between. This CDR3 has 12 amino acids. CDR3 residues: CASSRPNQPQHF. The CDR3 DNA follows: TGTGCCAGCAGCAGACCTAATCAGCCCCAGCATTTT.

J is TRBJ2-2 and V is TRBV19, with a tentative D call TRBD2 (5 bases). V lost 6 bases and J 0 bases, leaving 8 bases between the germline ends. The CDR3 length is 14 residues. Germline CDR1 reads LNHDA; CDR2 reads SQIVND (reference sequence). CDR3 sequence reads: CASSELANTGELFF. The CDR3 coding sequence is TGTGCCAGTAGCGAACTAGCGAACACCGGGGAGCTGTTTTTT.

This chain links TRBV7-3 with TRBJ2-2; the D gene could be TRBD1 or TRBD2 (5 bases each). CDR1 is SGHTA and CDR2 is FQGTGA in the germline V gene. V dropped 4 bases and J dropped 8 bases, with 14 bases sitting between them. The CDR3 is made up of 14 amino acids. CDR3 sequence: CASSSGPREGELFF. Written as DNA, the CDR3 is TGTGCCAGCAGCTCGGGACCAAGAGAGGGGGAGCTGTTTTTT. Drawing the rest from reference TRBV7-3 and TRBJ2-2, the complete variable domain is GAGVSQTPSNKVTEKGKYVELRCDPISGHTALYWYRQSLGQGPEFLIYFQGTGAADDSGLPNDRFFAVRPEGSVSTLKIQRTERGDSAVYLCASSSGPREGELFFGEGSRLTVL.

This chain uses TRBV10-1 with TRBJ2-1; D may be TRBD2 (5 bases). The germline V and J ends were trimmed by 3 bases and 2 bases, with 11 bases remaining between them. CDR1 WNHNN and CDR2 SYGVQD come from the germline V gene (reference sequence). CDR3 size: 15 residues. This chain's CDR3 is CASSDPPGTYNEQFF. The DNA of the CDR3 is TGCGCCAGCAGTGATCCCCCGGGGACCTACAATGAGCAGTTCTTC.

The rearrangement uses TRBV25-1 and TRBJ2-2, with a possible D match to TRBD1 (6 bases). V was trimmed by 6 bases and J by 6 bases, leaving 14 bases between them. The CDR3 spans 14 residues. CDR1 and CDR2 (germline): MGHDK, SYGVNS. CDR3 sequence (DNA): TGTGCCAGCAGCGACAGGAACCCTCCCGGGGAGCTGTTTTTT. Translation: CASSDRNPPGELFF. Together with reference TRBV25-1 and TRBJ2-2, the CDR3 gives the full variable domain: EADIYQTPRYLVIGTGKKITLECSQTMGHDKMYWYQQDPGMELHLIHYSYGVNSTEKGDLSSESTVSRIRTEHFPLTLESARPSHTSQYLCASSDRNPPGELFFGEGSRLTVL.

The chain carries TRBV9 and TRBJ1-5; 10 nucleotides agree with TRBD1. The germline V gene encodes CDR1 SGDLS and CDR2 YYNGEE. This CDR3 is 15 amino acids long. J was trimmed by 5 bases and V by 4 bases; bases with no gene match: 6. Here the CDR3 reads CASSLGQGRDQPQHF. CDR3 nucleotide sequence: TGTGCCAGCAGCTTGGGACAGGGGCGGGATCAGCCCCAGCATTTT.

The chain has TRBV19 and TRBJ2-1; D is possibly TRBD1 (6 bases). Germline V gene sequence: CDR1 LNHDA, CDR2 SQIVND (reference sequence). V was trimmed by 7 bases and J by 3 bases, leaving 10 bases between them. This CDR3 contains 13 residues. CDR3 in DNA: TGTGCCAGTAATACGGGACACTACAATGAGCAGTTCTTC. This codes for CASNTGHYNEQFF. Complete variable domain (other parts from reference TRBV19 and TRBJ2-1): DGGITQSPKYLFRKEGQNVTLSCEQNLNHDAMYWYRQDPGQGLRLIYYSQIVNDFQKGDIAEGYSVSREKKESFPLTVTSAQKNPTAFYLCASNTGHYNEQFFGPGTRLTVL.

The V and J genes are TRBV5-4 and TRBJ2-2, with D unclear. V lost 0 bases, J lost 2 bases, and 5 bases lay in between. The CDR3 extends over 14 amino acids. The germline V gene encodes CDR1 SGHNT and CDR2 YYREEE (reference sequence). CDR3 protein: CASSLVGNTGELFF. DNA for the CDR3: TGTGCCAGCAGCTTGGTTGGCAACACCGGGGAGCTGTTTTTT.

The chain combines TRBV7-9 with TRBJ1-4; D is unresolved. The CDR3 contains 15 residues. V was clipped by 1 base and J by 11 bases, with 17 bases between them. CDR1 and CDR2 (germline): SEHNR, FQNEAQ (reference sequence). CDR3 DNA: TGTGCCAGCAGCTTAGATTCCCCCCCAGAGGGCAAACTGTTTTTT. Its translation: CASSLDSPPEGKLFF.

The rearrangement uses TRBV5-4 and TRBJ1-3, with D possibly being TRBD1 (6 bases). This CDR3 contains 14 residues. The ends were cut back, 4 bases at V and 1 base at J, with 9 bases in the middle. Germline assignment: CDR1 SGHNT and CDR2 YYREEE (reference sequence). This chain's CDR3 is CASSRTGSGNTIYF. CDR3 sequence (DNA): TGTGCCAGCAGCCGTACAGGGTCTGGAAACACCATATATTTT. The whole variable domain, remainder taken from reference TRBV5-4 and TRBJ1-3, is ETGVTQSPTHLIKTRGQQVTLRCSSQSGHNTVSWYQQALGQGPQFIFQYYREEENGRGNFPPRFSGLQFPNYSSELNVNALELDDSALYLCASSRTGSGNTIYFGEGSWLTVV.

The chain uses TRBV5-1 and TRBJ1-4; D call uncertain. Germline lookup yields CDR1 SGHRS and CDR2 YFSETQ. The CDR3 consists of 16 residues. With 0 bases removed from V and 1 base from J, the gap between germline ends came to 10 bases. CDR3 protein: CASSLAGQRTNEKLFF. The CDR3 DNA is TGCGCCAGCAGCTTGGCGGGTCAGAGAACTAATGAAAAACTGTTTTTT.

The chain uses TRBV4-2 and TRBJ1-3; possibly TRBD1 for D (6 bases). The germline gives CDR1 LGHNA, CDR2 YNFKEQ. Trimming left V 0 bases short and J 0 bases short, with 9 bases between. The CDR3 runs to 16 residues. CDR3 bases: TGTGCCAGCAGCCAAGAGGGGGCGAACTCTGGAAACACCATATATTTT. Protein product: CASSQEGANSGNTIYF.

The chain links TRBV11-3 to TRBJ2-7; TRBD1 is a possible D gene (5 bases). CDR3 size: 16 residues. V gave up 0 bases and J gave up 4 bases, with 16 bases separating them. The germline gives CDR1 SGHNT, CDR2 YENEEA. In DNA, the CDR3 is TGTGCCAGCAGCTTAGACCCTCGCAGGGTTCGGTACGAGCAGTACTTC. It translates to CASSLDPRRVRYEQYF.